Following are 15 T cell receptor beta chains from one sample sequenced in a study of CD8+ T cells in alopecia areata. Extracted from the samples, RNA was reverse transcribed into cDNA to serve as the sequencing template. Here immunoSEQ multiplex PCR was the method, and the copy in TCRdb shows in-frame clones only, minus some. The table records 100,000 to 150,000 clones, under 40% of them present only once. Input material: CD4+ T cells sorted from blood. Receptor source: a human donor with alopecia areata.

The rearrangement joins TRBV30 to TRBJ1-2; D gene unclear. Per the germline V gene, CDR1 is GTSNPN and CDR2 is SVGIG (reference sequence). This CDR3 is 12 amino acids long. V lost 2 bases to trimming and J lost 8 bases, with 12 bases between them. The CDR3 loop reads CAWSTTSGGYTF. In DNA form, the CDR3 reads TGTGCCTGGAGTACGACTTCGGGGGGCTACACCTTC.

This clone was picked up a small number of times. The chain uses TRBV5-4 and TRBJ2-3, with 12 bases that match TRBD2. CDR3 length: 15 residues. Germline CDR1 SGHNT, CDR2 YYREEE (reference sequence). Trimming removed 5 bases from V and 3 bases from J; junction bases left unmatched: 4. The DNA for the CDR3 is TGTGCCAGCAGATTGACTAGCGGGAGAACAGATACGCAGTATTTT. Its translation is CASRLTSGRTDTQYF.

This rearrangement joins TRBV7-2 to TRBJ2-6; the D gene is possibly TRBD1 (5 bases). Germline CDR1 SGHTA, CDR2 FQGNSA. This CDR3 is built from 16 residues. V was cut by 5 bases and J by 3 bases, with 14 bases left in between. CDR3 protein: CASSPWGLRGANVLTF. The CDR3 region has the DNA TGTGCCAGCAGCCCATGGGGCCTCCGTGGGGCCAACGTCCTGACTTTC.

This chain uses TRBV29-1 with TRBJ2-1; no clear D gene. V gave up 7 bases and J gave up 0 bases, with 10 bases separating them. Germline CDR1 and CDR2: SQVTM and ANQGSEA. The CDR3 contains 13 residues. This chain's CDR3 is CSGIRSSYNEQFF. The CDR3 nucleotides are TGCAGCGGTATCCGAAGCTCCTACAATGAGCAGTTCTTC.

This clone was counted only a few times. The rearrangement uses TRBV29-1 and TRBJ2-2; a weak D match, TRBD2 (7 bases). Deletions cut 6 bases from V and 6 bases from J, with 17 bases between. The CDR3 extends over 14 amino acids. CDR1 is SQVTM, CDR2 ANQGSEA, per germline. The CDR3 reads CSVGGPGRAGELFF. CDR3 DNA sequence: TGCAGCGTGGGGGGCCCAGGGAGGGCCGGGGAGCTGTTTTTT.

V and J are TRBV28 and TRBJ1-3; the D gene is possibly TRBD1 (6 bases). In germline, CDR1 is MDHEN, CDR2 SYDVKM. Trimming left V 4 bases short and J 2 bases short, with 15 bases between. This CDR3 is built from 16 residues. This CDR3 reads CASSSPGGKTGNTIYF. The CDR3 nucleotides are TGTGCCAGCAGTTCCCCCGGGGGCAAGACTGGAAACACCATATATTTT.

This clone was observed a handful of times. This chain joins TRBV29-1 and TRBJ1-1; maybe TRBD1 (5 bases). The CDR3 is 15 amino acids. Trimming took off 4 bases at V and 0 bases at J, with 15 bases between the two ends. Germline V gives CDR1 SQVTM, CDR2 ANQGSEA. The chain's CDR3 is CSVALGTGMNTEAFF. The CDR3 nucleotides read TGCAGCGTTGCCTTAGGGACCGGCATGAACACTGAAGCTTTCTTT.

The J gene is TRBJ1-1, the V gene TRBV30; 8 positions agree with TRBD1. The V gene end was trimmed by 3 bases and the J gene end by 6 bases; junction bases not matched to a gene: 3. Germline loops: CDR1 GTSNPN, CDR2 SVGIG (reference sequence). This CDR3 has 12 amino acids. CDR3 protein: CAWSSGGPEAFF. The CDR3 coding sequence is TGTGCCTGGAGCTCAGGGGGCCCTGAAGCTTTCTTT.

The CDR3 sequence is CASSSGQSLKQYF. For the CDR3, the DNA is TGTGCCAGCAGTTCAGGACAGTCCCTCAAGCAGTACTTC. The V and J genes are TRBV28 and TRBJ2-7, with D perhaps matching TRBD1 (6 bases). The CDR3 has 13 amino acids. V shed 4 bases and J shed 8 bases, with 15 bases lying between them. Germline lookup yields CDR1 MDHEN and CDR2 SYDVKM. The complete variable domain, with remaining parts taken from reference TRBV28 and TRBJ2-7, reads DVKVTQSSRYLVKRTGEKVFLECVQDMDHENMFWYRQDPGLGLRLIYFSYDVKMKEKGDIPEGYSVSREKKERFSLILESASTNQTSMYLCASSSGQSLKQYFGPGTRLTVT.

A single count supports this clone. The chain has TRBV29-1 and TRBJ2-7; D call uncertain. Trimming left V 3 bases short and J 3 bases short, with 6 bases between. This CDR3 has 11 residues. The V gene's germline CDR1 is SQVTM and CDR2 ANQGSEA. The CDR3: CSVEENYEQYF. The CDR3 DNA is TGCAGCGTTGAGGAAAACTACGAGCAGTACTTC.

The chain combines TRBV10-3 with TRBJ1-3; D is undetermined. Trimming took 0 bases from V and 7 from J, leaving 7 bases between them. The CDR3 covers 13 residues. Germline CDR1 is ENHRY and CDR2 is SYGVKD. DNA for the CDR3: TGTGCCATCAGTGAGTCGAGAGAGAACACCATATATTTT. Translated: CAISESRENTIYF.

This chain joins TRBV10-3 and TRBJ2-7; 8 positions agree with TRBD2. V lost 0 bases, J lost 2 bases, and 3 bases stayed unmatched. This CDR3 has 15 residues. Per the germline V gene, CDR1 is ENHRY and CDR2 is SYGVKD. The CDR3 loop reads CAISESAGGPYEQYF. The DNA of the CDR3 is TGTGCCATCAGTGAGTCGGCGGGAGGCCCCTACGAGCAGTACTTC.

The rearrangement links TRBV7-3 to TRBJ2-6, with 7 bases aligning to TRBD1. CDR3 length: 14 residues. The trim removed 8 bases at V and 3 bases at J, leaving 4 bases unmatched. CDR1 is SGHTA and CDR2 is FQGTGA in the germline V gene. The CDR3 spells CASATGDGANVLTF. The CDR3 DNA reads TGTGCCAGCGCAACAGGGGATGGGGCCAACGTCCTGACTTTC.

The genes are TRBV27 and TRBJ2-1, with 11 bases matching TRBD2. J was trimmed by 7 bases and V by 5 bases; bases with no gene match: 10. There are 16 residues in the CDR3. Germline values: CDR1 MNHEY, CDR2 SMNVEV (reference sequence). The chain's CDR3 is CASSALGTSGRNEQFF. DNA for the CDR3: TGTGCCAGCAGTGCCCTCGGGACTAGCGGCCGGAATGAGCAGTTCTTC.

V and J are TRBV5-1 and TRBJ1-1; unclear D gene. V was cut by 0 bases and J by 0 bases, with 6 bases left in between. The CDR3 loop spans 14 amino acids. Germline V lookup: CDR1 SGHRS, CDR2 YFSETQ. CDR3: CASSLAALNTEAFF. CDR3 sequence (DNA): TGCGCCAGCAGCTTGGCCGCTCTGAACACTGAAGCTTTCTTT.